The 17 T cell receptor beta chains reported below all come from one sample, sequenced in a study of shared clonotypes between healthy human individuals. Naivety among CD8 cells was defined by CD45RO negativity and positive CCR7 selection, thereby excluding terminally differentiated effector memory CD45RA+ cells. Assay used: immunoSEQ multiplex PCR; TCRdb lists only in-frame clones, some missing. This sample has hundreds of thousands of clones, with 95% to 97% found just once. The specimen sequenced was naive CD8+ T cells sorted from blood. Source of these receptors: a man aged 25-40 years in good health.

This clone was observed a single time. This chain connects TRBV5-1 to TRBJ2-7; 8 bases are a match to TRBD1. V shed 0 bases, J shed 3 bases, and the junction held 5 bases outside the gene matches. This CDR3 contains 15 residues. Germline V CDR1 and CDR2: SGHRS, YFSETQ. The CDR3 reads CASSLARTGIYEQYF. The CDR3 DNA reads TGCGCCAGCAGCTTGGCCCGGACAGGGATCTACGAGCAGTACTTC. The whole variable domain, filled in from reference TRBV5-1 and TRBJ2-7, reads KAGVTQTPRYLIKTRGQQVTLSCSPISGHRSVSWYQQTPGQGLQFLFEYFSETQRNKGNFPGRFSGRQFSNSRSEMNVSTLELGDSALYLCASSLARTGIYEQYFGPGTRLTVT.

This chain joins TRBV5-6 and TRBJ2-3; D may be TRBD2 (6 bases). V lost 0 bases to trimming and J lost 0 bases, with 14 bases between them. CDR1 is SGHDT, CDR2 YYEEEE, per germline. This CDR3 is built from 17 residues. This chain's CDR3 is CASSLAFSGASTDTQYF. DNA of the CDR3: TGTGCCAGCAGCTTGGCGTTTAGCGGAGCAAGCACAGATACGCAGTATTTT.

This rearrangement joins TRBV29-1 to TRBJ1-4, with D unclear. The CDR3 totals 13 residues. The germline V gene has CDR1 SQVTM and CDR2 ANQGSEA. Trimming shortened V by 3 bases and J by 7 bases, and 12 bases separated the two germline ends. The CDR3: CSVDSGLSEKLFF. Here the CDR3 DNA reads TGCAGCGTTGACTCCGGTCTTTCTGAAAAACTGTTTTTT.

The CDR3 region has the DNA TGCGCCAGCAGCCAAGGGACAGATTCCGGCACCTGGACCTACGAGCAGTACTTC. Translated: CASSQGTDSGTWTYEQYF. The chain has TRBV4-3 and TRBJ2-7, with a weak D call TRBD1 (6 bases). The CDR3 extends over 18 amino acids. V lost 1 base to trimming and J lost 2 bases, with 21 bases between them. The germline CDR1 and CDR2 sequences are LGHNA and YSLEER.

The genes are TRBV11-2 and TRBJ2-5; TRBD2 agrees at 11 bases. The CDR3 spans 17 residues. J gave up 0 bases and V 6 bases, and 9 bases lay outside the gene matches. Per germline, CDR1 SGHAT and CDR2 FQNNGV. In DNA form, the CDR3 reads TGTGCCAGCAGACCCACGCCGGGACTAGCGGACCAAGAGACCCAGTACTTC. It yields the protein CASRPTPGLADQETQYF. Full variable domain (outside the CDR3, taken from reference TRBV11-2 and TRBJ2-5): EAGVAQSPRYKIIEKRQSVAFWCNPISGHATLYWYQQILGQGPKLLIQFQNNGVVDDSQLPKDRFSAERLKGVDSTLKIQPAKLEDSAVYLCASRPTPGLADQETQYFGPGTRLLVL.

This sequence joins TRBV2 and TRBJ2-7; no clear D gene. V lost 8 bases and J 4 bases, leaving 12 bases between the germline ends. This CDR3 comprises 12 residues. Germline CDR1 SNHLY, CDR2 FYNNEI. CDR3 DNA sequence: TGTGCCAGCTTGGGCCGTCTGTACGAGCAGTACTTC. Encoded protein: CASLGRLYEQYF.

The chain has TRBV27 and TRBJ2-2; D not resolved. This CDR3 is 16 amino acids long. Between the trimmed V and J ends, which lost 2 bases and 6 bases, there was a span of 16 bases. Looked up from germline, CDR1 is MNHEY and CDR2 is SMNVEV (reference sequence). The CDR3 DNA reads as TGTGCCAGCAGTTTAGAACCGACCTACTTTGCCGGGGAGCTGTTTTTT. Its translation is CASSLEPTYFAGELFF.

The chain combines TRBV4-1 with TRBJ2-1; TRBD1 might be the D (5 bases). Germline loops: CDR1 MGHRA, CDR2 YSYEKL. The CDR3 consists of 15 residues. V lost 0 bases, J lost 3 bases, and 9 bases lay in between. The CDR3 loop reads CASSQDYQGYNEQFF. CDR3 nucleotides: TGCGCCAGCAGCCAAGATTATCAGGGCTACAATGAGCAGTTCTTC.

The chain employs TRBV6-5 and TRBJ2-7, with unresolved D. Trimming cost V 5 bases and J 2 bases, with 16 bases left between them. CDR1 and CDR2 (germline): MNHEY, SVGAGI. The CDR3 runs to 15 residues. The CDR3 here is CASSITSGAAYEQYF. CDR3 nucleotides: TGTGCCAGCAGTATTACATCCGGCGCAGCCTACGAGCAGTACTTC.

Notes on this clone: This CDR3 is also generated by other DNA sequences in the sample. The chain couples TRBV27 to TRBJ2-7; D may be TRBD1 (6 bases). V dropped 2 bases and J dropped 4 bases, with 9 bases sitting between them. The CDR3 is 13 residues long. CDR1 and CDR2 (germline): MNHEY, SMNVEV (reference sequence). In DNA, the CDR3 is TGTGCCAGCAGTTTAAGCAGGGGATACGAGCAGTACTTC. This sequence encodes CASSLSRGYEQYF.

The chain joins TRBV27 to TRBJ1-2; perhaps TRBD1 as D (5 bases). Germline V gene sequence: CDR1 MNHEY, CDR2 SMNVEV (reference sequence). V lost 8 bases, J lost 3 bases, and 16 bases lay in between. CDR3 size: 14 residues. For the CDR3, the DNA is TGTGCCAGCGGTCGGGGGAGTGGGTACTATGGCTACACCTTC. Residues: CASGRGSGYYGYTF.

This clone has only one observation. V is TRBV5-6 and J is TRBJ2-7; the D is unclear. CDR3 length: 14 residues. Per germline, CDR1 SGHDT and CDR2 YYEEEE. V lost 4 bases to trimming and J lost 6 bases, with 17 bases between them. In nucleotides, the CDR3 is TGTGCCAGCAGCGCCGGAGTTGCTGTCTCCGAGCAGTACTTC. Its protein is CASSAGVAVSEQYF.

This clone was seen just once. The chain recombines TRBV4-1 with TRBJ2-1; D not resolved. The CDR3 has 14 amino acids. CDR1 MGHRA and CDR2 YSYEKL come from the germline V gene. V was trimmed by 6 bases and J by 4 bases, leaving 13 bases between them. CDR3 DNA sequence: TGCGCCAGCAGGTCAGTAGCAGAGTACAATGAGCAGTTCTTC. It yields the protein CASRSVAEYNEQFF.

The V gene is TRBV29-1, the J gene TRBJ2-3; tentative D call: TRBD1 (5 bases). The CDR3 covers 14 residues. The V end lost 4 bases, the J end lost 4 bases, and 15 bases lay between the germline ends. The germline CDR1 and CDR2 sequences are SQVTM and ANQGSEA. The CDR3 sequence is CSVVRVQPADTQYF. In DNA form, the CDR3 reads TGCAGCGTTGTCAGGGTCCAGCCCGCAGATACGCAGTATTTT.

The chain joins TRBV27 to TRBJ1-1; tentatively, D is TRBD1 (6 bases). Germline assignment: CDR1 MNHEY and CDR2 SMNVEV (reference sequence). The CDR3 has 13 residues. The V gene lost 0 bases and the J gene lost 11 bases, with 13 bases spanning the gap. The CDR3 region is CASSLSSDRGAFF. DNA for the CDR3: TGTGCCAGCAGTTTATCGTCGGACAGAGGGGCTTTCTTT.

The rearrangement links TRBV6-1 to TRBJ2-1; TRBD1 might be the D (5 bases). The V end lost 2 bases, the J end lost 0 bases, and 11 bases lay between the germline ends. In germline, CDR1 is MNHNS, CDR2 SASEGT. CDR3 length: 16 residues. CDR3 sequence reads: CASSEYDRTSYNEQFF. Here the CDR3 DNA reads TGTGCCAGCAGTGAATATGACAGAACCTCCTACAATGAGCAGTTCTTC.

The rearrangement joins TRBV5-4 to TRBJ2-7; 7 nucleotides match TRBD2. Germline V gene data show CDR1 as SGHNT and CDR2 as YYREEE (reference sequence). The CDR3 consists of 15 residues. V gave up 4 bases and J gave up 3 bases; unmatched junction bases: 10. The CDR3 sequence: CASSNRDYDYYEQYF. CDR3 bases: TGTGCCAGCAGCAACCGGGACTACGACTACTACGAGCAGTACTTC.